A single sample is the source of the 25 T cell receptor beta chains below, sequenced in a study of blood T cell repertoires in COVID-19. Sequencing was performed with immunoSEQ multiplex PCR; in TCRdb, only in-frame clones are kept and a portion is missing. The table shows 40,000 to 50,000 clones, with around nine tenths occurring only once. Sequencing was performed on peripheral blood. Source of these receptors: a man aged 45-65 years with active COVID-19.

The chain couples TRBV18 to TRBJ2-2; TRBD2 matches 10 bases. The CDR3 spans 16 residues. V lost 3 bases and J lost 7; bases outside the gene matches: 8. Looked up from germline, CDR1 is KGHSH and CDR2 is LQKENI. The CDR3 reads CASSPLAGDDGGELFF. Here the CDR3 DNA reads TGTGCCAGCTCACCCCTAGCGGGAGATGATGGCGGGGAGCTGTTTTTT.

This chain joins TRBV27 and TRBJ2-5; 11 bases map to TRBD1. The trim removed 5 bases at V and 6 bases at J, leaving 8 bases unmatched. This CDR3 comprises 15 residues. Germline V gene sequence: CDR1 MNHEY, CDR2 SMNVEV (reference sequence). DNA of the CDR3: TGTGCCAGCAGTGCCGGGACAGGGGGGTTGCAGACCCAGTACTTC. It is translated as CASSAGTGGLQTQYF.

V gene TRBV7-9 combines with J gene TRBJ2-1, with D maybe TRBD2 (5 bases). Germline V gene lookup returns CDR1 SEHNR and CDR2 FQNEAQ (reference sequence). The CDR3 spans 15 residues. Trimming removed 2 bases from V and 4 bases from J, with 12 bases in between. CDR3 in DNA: TGTGCCAGCAGCTTAATGTGGACTTCATACAATGAGCAGTTCTTC. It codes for CASSLMWTSYNEQFF.

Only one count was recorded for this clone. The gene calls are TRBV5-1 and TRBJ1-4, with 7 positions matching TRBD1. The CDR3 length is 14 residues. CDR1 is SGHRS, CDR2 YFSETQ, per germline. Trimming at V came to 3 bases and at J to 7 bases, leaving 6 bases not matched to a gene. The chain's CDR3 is CASSSGGGGEKLFF. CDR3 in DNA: TGCGCCAGCAGCTCAGGGGGAGGTGGTGAAAAACTGTTTTTT. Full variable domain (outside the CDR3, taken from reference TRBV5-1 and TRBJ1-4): KAGVTQTPRYLIKTRGQQVTLSCSPISGHRSVSWYQQTPGQGLQFLFEYFSETQRNKGNFPGRFSGRQFSNSRSEMNVSTLELGDSALYLCASSSGGGGEKLFFGSGTQLSVL.

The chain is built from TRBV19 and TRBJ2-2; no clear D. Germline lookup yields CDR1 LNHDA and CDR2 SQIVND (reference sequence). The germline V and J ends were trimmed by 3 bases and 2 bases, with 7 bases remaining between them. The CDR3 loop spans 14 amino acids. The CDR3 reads CASSIYSNTGELFF. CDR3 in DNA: TGTGCCAGTAGTATTTACTCCAACACCGGGGAGCTGTTTTTT.

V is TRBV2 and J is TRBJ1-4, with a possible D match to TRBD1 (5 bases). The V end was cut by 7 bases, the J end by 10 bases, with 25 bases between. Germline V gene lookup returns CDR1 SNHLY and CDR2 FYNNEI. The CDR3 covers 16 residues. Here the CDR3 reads CASTREGYGGMGKLFF. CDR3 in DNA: TGTGCCAGCACCCGGGAAGGGTACGGGGGTATGGGAAAACTGTTTTTT.

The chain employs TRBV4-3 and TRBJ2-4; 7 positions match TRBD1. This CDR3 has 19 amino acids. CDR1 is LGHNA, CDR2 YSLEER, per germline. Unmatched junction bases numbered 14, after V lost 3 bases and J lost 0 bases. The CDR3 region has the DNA TGCGCCAGCAGCCAGAGGGTCATACAGGGGATATTAGCCAAAAACATTCAGTACTTC. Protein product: CASSQRVIQGILAKNIQYF.

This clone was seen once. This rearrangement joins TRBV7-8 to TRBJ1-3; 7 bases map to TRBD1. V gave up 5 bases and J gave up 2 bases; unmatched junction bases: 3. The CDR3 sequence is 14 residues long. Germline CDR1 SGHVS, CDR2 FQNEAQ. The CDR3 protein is CASSPGTAGNTIYF. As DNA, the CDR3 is TGTGCCAGCAGCCCTGGGACAGCTGGAAACACCATATATTTT.

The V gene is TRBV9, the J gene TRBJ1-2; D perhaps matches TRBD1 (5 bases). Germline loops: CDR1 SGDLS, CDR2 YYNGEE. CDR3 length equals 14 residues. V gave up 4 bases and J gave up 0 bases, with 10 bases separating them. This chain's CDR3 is CASSQGTTNYGYTF. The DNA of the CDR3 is TGTGCCAGCAGCCAGGGAACGACTAACTATGGCTACACCTTC.

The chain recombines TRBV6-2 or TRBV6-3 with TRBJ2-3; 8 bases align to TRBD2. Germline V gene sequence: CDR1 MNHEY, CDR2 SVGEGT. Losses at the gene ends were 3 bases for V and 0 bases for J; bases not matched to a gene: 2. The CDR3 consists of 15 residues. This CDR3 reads CASSYRLASTDTQYF. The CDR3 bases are TGTGCCAGCAGTTATCGACTAGCGAGCACAGATACGCAGTATTTT.

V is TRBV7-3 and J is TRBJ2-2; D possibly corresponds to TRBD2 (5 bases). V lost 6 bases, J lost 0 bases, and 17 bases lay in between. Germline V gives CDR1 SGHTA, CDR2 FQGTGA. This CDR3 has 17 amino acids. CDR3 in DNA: TGTGCCAGCAGTTTACAGCCAAGCGGTTCGAACACCGGGGAGCTGTTTTTT. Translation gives CASSLQPSGSNTGELFF.

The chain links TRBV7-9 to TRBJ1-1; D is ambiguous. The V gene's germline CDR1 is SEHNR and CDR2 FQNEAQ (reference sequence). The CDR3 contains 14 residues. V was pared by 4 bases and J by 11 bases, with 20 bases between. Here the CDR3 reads CASSSAATGNKAFF. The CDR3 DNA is TGTGCCAGCAGCTCCGCTGCGACGGGGAATAAGGCTTTCTTT.

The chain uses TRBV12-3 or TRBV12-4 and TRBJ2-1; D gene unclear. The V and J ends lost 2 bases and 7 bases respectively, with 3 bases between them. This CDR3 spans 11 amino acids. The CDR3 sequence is CASSLTNEQFF. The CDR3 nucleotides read TGTGCCAGCAGTTTAACAAATGAGCAGTTCTTC.

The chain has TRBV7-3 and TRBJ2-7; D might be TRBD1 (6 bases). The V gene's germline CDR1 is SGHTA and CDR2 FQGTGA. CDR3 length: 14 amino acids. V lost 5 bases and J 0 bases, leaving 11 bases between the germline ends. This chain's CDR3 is CASSQGQHSYEQYF. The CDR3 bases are TGTGCCAGCAGCCAAGGACAGCACTCCTACGAGCAGTACTTC.

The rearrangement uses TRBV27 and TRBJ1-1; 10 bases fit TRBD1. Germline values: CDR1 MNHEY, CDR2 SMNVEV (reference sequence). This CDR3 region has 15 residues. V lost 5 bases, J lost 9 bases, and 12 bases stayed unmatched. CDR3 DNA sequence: TGTGCCAGCAGTGCCCGGGACAGGGGATTCCGGCAAGCTTTCTTT. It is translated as CASSARDRGFRQAFF.

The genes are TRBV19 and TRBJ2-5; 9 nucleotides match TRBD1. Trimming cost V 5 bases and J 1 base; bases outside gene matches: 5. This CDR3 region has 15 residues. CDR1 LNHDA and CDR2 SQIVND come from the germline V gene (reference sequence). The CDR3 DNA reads TGTGCCAGTAGTGCTCGACAGGGGGTCCAAGAGACCCAGTACTTC. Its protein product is CASSARQGVQETQYF.

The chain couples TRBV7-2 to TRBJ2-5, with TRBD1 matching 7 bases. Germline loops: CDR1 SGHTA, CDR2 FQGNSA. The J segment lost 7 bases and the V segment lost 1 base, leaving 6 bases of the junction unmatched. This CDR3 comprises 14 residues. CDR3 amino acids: CASSLEGQYRTQYF. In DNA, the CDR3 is TGTGCCAGCAGCTTAGAGGGACAGTACAGGACCCAGTACTTC.

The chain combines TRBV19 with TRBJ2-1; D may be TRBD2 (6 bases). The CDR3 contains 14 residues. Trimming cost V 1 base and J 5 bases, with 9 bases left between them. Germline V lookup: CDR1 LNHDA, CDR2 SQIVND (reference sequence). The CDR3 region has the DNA TGTGCCAGTAGTATAGGGGGGGAAGACAATGAGCAGTTCTTC. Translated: CASSIGGEDNEQFF.

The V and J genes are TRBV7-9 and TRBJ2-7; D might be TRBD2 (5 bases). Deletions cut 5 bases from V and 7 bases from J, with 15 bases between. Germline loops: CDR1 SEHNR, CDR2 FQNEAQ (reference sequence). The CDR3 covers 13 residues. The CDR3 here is CASSRGGPGEQYF. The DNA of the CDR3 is TGTGCCAGCAGCCGGGGTGGACCGGGGGAGCAGTACTTC.

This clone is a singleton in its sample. In DNA, the CDR3 is TGTGCCAGCAGCGCCGGTCTGGAGCAGTACTTC. This codes for CASSAGLEQYF. The V gene is TRBV9, the J gene TRBJ2-7; D gene ambiguous. V was pared by 3 bases and J by 7 bases, with 8 bases between. Germline V CDR1 and CDR2: SGDLS, YYNGEE. This CDR3 has 11 amino acids. Drawing the rest from reference TRBV9 and TRBJ2-7, the complete variable domain is DSGVTQTPKHLITATGQRVTLRCSPRSGDLSVYWYQQSLDQGLQFLIQYYNGEERAKGNILERFSAQQFPDLHSELNLSSLELGDSALYFCASSAGLEQYFGPGTRLTVT.

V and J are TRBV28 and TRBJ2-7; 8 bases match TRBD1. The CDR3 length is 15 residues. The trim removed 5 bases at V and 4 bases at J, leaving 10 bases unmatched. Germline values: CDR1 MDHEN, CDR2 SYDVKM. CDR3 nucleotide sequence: TGTGCCAGCAGTACCCCCGGGACAGGATTTTACGAGCAGTACTTC. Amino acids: CASSTPGTGFYEQYF.

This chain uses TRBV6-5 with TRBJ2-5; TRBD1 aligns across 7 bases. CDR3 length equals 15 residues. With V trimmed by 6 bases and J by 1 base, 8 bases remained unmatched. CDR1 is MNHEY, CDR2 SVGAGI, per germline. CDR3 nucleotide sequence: TGTGCCAGCAGAGTGGACAGGCCTGCCCAAGAGACCCAGTACTTC. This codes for CASRVDRPAQETQYF.

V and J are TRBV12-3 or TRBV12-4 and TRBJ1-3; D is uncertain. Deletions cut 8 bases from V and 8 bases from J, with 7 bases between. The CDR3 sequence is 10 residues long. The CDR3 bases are TGTGCCAGCCTCGGAGACACCATATATTTT. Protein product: CASLGDTIYF.

CDR3 sequence (DNA): TGTGCCAGCAGTTACGAAGCGGGAGGGCCCGGCGAGCAGTACTTC. Translated: CASSYEAGGPGEQYF. This chain joins TRBV6-5 and TRBJ2-7; 10 bases fit TRBD2. V was pared by 2 bases and J by 6 bases, with 7 bases of the junction left unmatched. Germline assignment: CDR1 MNHEY and CDR2 SVGAGI. The CDR3 length is 15 residues.

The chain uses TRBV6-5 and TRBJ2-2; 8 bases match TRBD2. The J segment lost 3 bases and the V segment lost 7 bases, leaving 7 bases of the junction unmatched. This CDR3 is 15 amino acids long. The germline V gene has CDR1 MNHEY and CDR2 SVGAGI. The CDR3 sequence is CASMLAGGYTGELFF. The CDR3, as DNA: TGTGCCAGCATGTTGGCGGGAGGCTACACCGGGGAGCTGTTTTTT.